One and the same sample provided the 11 T cell receptor beta chains below, sequenced in a study of regulatory T cells in long-lasting Graves disease. Time point specified: persistent/refractory GD, antithyroid drugs over 5 years with positive TRAb. There was RNA extracted from PBMCs, and the TCR library was made from it. Combining iRepertoire HTBI primers with Arm-PCR of CDR3 regions, the authors built TCR beta libraries. TCRdb ran MiXCR on the multiplex PCR reads and lists one entry per CDR3 protein. The table records about 470,000 distinct CDR3 sequences, 20% of them present only once. Sequencing used peripheral blood mononuclear cells (PBMCs), obtained when the disease was refractory, from a patient treated with antithyroid drugs. These receptors were obtained from a female donor with Graves disease.

The V and J genes are TRBV5-6 and TRBJ1-4; 8 bases align to TRBD1. J gave up 5 bases and V 0 bases, and 6 bases lay outside the gene matches. This CDR3 region has 16 residues. CDR1 is SGHDT, CDR2 YYEEEE, per germline. CDR3 nucleotides: TGTGCCAGCAGCTTGGGCGGGACAGGCCACAATGAAAAACTGTTTTTT. Translating gives CASSLGGTGHNEKLFF.

This clonotype was counted between two and nine times. The chain links TRBV5-4 to TRBJ1-1; D unresolved. V lost 5 bases to trimming and J lost 1 base, with 15 bases between them. There are 15 residues in the CDR3. Germline V CDR1 and CDR2: SGHNT, YYREEE (reference sequence). CDR3 residues: CASSRAGQPNTEAFF. The CDR3 DNA is TGTGCCAGCAGTCGAGCTGGGCAACCGAACACTGAAGCTTTCTTT.

This chain joins TRBV28 and TRBJ2-1; D unclear. Per the germline V gene, CDR1 is MDHEN and CDR2 is SYDVKM. CDR3 length: 13 amino acids. V lost 3 bases and J lost 6, with 9 bases in between. CDR3 region: CASSFILINEQFF. The CDR3 coding sequence is TGTGCCAGCAGTTTTATACTGATCAATGAGCAGTTCTTC.

This clonotype was counted many times. The V gene is TRBV6-2 or TRBV6-3, the J gene TRBJ2-5; 8 bases are a match to TRBD1. Unmatched junction bases numbered 7, after V lost 5 bases and J lost 5 bases. Germline V CDR1 and CDR2: MNHEY, SVGEGT. There are 14 residues in the CDR3. DNA of the CDR3: TGTGCCAGCAGTGAGACAGGGGTGGCGGAGACCCAGTACTTC. Its protein is CASSETGVAETQYF.

Ten or more counts support this clonotype. The genes are TRBV6-5 and TRBJ2-4, with D uncertain. Trimming left V 6 bases short and J 4 bases short, with 19 bases between. The germline CDR1 and CDR2 sequences are MNHEY and SVGAGI. This CDR3 is built from 16 residues. In DNA, the CDR3 is TGTGCCAGCAGATACCCCCCCCTAGGAGATAAAAACATTCAGTACTTC. It codes for CASRYPPLGDKNIQYF.

The chain couples TRBV19 to TRBJ2-5; 9 bases map to TRBD2. Trimming at V came to 3 bases and at J to 3 bases, leaving 2 bases not matched to a gene. CDR1 and CDR2 from the germline V gene are LNHDA and SQIVND (reference sequence). This CDR3 region has 14 residues. CDR3: CASSMGLAEETQYF. As DNA, the CDR3 is TGTGCCAGTAGTATGGGACTAGCTGAAGAGACCCAGTACTTC.

This clonotype was recorded once. The CDR3 is CASSLVATGNYSPLHF. Written as DNA, the CDR3 is TGTGCCAGCAGCTTAGTGGCGACAGGGAACTATTCACCCCTCCACTTT. The chain carries TRBV7-2 and TRBJ1-6; 7 positions match TRBD1. This CDR3 spans 16 amino acids. Germline V gene data show CDR1 as SGHTA and CDR2 as FQGNSA. V lost 1 base, J lost 8 bases, and 8 bases stayed unmatched.

In this sample, this clonotype turned up a few times. The rearrangement uses TRBV10-3 and TRBJ2-2; 14 positions match TRBD2. V gave up 6 bases and J gave up 2 bases; unmatched junction bases: 2. There are 16 residues in the CDR3. Germline V gene lookup returns CDR1 ENHRY and CDR2 SYGVKD. The CDR3 nucleotides read TGTGCCATCAGGGGACTAGCGGGAGCCAACACCGGGGAGCTGTTTTTT. Its protein product is CAIRGLAGANTGELFF.

This clonotype came up many times. The rearrangement uses TRBV28 and TRBJ2-7; TRBD1 matches at 10 bases. The germline V gene encodes CDR1 MDHEN and CDR2 SYDVKM. The CDR3 covers 14 residues. J was trimmed by 7 bases and V by 6 bases; bases with no gene match: 9. CDR3 loop: CASSLTGTGVEQYF. The DNA for the CDR3 is TGTGCCAGCAGCTTGACCGGGACAGGGGTAGAGCAGTACTTC.

Comments on this clonotype: A much larger clone lies one base from this, so it may be a read error. The J gene is TRBJ2-2, the V gene TRBV29-1; 10 bases agree with TRBD1. V was clipped by 4 bases and J by 4 bases; unmatched bases: 3. The germline V gene has CDR1 SQVTM and CDR2 ANQGSEA. This CDR3 spans 14 amino acids. The CDR3 DNA is TGCAGCGTTGGACAGGGGGCGAGCACCGGGGAGCTGTTTTTT. Translated, it gives CSVGQGASTGELFF.

The chain links TRBV12-3 or TRBV12-4 to TRBJ2-6; a possible D gene is TRBD1 (6 bases). The CDR3 consists of 16 residues. The V gene lost 6 bases and the J gene lost 3 bases, with 15 bases spanning the gap. This chain's CDR3 is CASRPTGPGGANVLTF. The CDR3 coding sequence is TGTGCCAGCAGACCAACAGGGCCCGGTGGGGCCAACGTCCTGACTTTC.